One T cell receptor (beta chain) is described in this entry. What it recognizes is unknown. The CDR3 covers 14 residues. Germline CDR1 is SGHNT and CDR2 is YYREEE (reference sequence). The V gene lost 7 bases and the J gene lost 8 bases, with 21 bases spanning the gap. This entry is derived from a study of cytomegalovirus exposure and HLA in healthy donors. The wider study: Clustering assigned about four fifths of the approximately 390 genotyped donors to the Caucasian-associated ancestry cluster. Notes on the study in general: With later analysis, a missense DCLRE1C variant became linked to TCR beta V- and J-gene trimming. A later analysis reportedly identified an Asian-associated ancestry cluster as carrying fewer N-insertions than the approximately 670-donor mean.

With 60 Vbeta and 13 Jbeta primers, the PCR was carried out. Measured with immunoSEQ multiplex PCR; TCRdb has only the in-frame clones, and not every one. The data hold about 120,000 clones, with 80% observed a single time. Sequenced input: PBMCs. The sequence derives from a female donor in good health and CMV-seropositive. This rearrangement joins TRBV5-4 to TRBJ1-1, with a weak D call TRBD1 (6 bases). The CDR3 nucleotides are TGTGCCAGCCCTCACGGGCGGGGGCGAGAGGAAGCTTTCTTT. Protein sequence: CASPHGRGREEAFF.